This TCR beta chain was sequenced during a study of CD8 T cells in ankylosing spondylitis. Points from the study as a whole: Reportedly, matched ankylosing spondylitis synovial fluid was significantly enriched for disease-linked clones.

This CDR3 is 18 amino acids long. The V and J ends lost 4 bases and 0 bases respectively, with 21 bases between them. Germline CDR1 LGHNA, CDR2 YNFKEQ. Comments on this clonotype: No antigen is known for it.

Quantitative 5'-RACE with molecular barcodes generated TCR beta libraries. One entry per CDR3 protein results from TCRdb running MiXCR on the 5' RACE reads. The sample contains 250,000 or so distinct CDR3 sequences, 15% to 20% of which appear only once. This rearrangement joins TRBV4-2 to TRBJ1-2; tentatively, D is TRBD1 (6 bases). Sequenced material: blood, either unsorted or a sorted T cell fraction (not recorded which). The TCR originated in a male donor with ankylosing spondylitis or in good health (not recorded which). The DNA for the CDR3 is TGTGCCAGCAGCCGAACCAGGGGAATGTGGATGCCTAACTATGGCTACACCTTC. As protein: CASSRTRGMWMPNYGYTF.